This section outlines one TCR beta chain sequence together with its context. Its antigen is as yet unknown. At one boundary the junction diverges from the germline segment, which might be a read error. The data stem from a study of tumor-infiltrating lymphocytes in primary liver carcinoma. The wider study: The patient population consisted of men and women between 30 and 69 years of age. Study conclusions and caveats: Tumor-blood pairs (like tumor-adjacent pairs) overlapped less than tumor region pairs did.

A primer matching the constant region was used to make TCR beta cDNA from approximately 0.55 ug of total RNA. Libraries for TCR beta were built through three nested multiplex PCR rounds, which together made up a slightly modified ARM-PCR procedure. Each of the first two PCR rounds ran approximately 11 cycles with TRBV1-TRBV30 forward and C-beta reverse primers. MiXCR was run by TCRdb on the multiplex PCR reads, yielding one entry per CDR3 protein. The sample has fewer than 90,000 distinct CDR3 sequences, about three quarters seen once. Germline V gene data show CDR1 as MNHEY and CDR2 as SVGAGI. The CDR3 totals 15 residues. Taking about 17-31 mg of unsorted bulk tissue, the authors co-extracted RNA and DNA. Samples were taken from five separate regions (per tumor).

The chain employs TRBV6-5 and TRBJ2-7; 7 bases fit TRBD1. The sample consisted of liver tumor tissue from sampling region 1. Subset described: tumor region T1, superior pole. This receptor was obtained from a middle-aged man with primary liver carcinoma and hepatitis B virus infection. The CDR3 DNA reads TGTGCCAGCAGTTACTCGGGGCGACAGGGCTACAAGCAGTACTTC. Protein sequence: CASSYSGRQGYKQYF.